This T cell receptor beta chain was captured by sequencing in a study of CD8+ T cells in alopecia areata. Treatment indicated: oral pan-JAK inhibitor, 5-10 mg twice daily. J lost 5 bases, V lost 2 bases, and 5 bases had no gene match. Germline CDR1 SEHNR, CDR2 FQNEAQ (reference sequence). The CDR3 consists of 15 residues. Study-wide results and limits: Especially in alopecia totalis/universalis, lesional scalp showed greater clonality than normal scalp did. Resident alphabeta T cells of normal skin are also sequenced in scalp samples.

A note on this clone: The antigen is unknown.

Investigators isolated RNA and reverse transcribed it into cDNA to act as the sequencing template. TCRdb keeps only in-frame clones here, not all; method: immunoSEQ multiplex PCR. The sample lists over 200,000 clones, about 64% occurring once. The chain carries TRBV7-9 and TRBJ1-4, with 7 bases matching TRBD1. This sample comprised CD4+ T cells sorted from blood, obtained at week 4, from a patient treated with tofacitinib. This clonotype was sampled from a human donor with alopecia areata. CDR3 residues: CASSLKGGPNEKLFF. The CDR3 DNA is TGTGCCAGCAGCTTAAAAGGGGGCCCGAATGAAAAACTGTTTTTT. Supplemented by reference TRBV7-9 and TRBJ1-4, the full variable domain reads DTGVSQNPRHKITKRGQNVTFRCDPISEHNRLYWYRQTLGQGPEFLTYFQNEAQLEKSRLLSDRFSAERPKGSFSTLEIQRTEQGDSAMYLCASSLKGGPNEKLFFGSGTQLSVL.